This TCR beta chain was retrieved from a study of shared clonotypes between healthy human individuals. In the study overall: For every donor, three CD4 naive, three CD4 memory, two CD8 naive and one CD8 memory plates were used.

The V gene lost 0 bases and the J gene lost 4 bases, with 13 bases spanning the gap. Germline V gene data show CDR1 as SGHRS and CDR2 as YFSETQ. The CDR3 spans 15 residues. Each subset's genomic DNA was shared equally among a number of immunoSEQ plates. The repertoire was sequenced with immunoSEQ multiplex PCR; TCRdb's copy has only in-frame clones and lacks some. The sample contains about 1.5 million clones, 95% to 99% of which appear only once. On this clone: Antigen unknown. Other DNA sequences of this sample code for an identical CDR3.

The study, taken as a whole, reports: Across several donors, naive CD4 shared roughly 5.2%, naive CD8 about 3.2%, memory CD4 roughly 2.2%, memory CD8 0.4%.

This rearrangement joins TRBV5-1 to TRBJ2-5; D remains unclear. The receptor comes from a man younger than 40 in good health. Sequencing input: naive CD4+ T cells sorted from blood. As to subset: CD45RA+ positively selected. CDR3 bases: TGCGCCAGCAGCTTGGAAATGGGGATCCGAGAGACCCAGTACTTC. Translated: CASSLEMGIRETQYF.